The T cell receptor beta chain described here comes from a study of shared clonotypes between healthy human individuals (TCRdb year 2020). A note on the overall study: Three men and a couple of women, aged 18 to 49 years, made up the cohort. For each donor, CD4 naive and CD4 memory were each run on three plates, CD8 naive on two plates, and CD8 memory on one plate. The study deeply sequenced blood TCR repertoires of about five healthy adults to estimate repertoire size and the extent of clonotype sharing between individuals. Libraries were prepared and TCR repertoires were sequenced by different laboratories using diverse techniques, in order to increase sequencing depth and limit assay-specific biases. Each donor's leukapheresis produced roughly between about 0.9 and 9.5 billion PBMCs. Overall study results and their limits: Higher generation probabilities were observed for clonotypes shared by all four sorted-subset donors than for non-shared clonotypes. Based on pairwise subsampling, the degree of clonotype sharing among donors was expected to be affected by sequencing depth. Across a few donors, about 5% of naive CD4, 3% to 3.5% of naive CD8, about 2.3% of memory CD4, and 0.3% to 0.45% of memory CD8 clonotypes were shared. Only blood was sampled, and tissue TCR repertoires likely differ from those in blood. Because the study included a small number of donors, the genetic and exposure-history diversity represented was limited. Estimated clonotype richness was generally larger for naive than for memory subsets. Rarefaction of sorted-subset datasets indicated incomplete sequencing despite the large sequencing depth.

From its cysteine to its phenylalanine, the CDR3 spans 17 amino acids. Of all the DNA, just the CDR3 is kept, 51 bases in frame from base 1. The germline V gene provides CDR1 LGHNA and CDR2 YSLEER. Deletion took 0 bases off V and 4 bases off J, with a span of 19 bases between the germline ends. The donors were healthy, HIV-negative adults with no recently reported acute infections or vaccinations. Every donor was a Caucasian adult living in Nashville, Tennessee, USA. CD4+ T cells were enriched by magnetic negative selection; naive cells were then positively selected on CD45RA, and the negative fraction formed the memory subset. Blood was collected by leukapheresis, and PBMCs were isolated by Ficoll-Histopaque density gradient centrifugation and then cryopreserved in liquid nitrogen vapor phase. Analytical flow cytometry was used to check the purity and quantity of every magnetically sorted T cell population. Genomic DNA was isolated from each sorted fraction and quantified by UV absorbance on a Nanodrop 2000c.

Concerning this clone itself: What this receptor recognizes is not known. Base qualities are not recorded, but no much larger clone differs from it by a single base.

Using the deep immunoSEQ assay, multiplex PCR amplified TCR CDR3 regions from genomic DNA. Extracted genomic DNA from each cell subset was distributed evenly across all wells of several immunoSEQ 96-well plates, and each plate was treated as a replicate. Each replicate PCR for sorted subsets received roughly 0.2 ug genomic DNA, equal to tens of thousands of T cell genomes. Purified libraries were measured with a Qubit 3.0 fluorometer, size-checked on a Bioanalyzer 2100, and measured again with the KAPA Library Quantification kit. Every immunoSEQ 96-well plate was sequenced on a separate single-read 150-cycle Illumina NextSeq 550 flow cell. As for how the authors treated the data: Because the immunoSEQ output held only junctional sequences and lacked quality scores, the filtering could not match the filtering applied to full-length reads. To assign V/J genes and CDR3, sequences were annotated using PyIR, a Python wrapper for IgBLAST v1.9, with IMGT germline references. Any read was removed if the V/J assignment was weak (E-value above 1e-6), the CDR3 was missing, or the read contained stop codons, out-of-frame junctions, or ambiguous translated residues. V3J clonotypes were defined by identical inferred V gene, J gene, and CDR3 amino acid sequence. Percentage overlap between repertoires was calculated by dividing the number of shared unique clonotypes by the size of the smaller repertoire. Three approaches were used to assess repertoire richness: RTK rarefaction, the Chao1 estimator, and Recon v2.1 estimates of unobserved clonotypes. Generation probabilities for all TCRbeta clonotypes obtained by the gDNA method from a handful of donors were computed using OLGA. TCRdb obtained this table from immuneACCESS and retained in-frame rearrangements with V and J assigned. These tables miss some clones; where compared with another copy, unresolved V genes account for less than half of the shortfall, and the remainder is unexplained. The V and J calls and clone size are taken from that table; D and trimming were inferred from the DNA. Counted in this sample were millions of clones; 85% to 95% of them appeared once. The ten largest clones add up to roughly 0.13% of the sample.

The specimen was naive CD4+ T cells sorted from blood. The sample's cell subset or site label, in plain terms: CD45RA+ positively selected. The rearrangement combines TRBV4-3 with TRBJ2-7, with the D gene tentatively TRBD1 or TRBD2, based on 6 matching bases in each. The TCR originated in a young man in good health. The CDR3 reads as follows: CASSQDLGAGISYEQYF. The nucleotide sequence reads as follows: TGCGCCAGCAGCCAAGATTTGGGGGCGGGAATATCATACGAGCAGTACTTC.